This T cell receptor beta chain was profiled in a study of T-cell reconstitution after alpha-beta-depleted transplantation in children. Study outcomes and limitations: Newly made T cells mostly supplied T-cell counts and diversity one year after transplant.

This CDR3 has 14 amino acids. Trimming shortened V by 6 bases and J by 1 base, and 10 bases separated the two germline ends. CDR1 is ENHRY, CDR2 SYGVKD, per germline. It was with unique molecular identifiers that the TCRbeta library was prepared. TCRdb ran MiXCR on the PCR reads and lists one entry per CDR3 protein. The sample holds approximately 400,000 distinct CDR3 sequences; 15% to 20% are singletons and the top ten take 25% to 35%. For this clonotype: The antigen remains unidentified.

This sample comprised PBMCs, mostly from graft donor cells, obtained 360 days after TCRalphabeta/CD19-depleted stem cell transplant. The receptor was derived from a boy in the first two years of life who had a stem cell transplant for Wiskott-Aldrich syndrome, so the T cells may come from the graft donor. V and J are TRBV10-3 and TRBJ2-1; unclear D gene. CDR3 in amino acids: CAIRAGRSYNEQFF. In DNA form, the CDR3 reads TGTGCCATCAGGGCAGGACGATCCTACAATGAGCAGTTCTTC.